Presented here are 24 T cell receptor beta chains from one specimen sequenced in a study of blood T cell repertoires in COVID-19. Measured with immunoSEQ multiplex PCR; TCRdb has only the in-frame clones, and not every one. The repertoire includes 90,000 to 120,000 clones, around 90% of them detected once, and approximately 1.3% sits in the top ten. Sequenced: peripheral blood. The receptors shown here come from a woman aged 25 to 45 with acute or convalescent COVID-19.

This chain connects TRBV19 to TRBJ1-5, with a possible D match to TRBD1 (6 bases). Between the trimmed V and J ends, which lost 0 bases and 0 bases, there was a span of 9 bases. The germline CDR1 and CDR2 sequences are LNHDA and SQIVND (reference sequence). The CDR3 has 16 amino acids. The DNA of the CDR3 is TGTGCCAGTAGTATAGAAGGACAGAATAGCAATCAGCCCCAGCATTTT. It encodes CASSIEGQNSNQPQHF.

The chain carries TRBV28 and TRBJ2-7; the match to TRBD1 covers 9 bases. Germline values: CDR1 MDHEN, CDR2 SYDVKM. V lost 2 bases to trimming and J lost 8 bases; unmatched junction nucleotides: 7. The CDR3 spans 14 residues. This chain's CDR3 is CASSLIGTGFQQYF. The CDR3, as DNA: TGTGCCAGCAGTTTAATCGGGACAGGGTTCCAGCAGTACTTC.

This sequence joins TRBV4-3 and TRBJ2-1; 9 bases are shared with TRBD1. The germline CDR1 and CDR2 sequences are LGHNA and YSLEER. V lost 1 base to trimming and J lost 10 bases; unmatched junction nucleotides: 8. The CDR3 totals 15 residues. CDR3 coding DNA: TGCGCCAGCAGCCAAGGGACAGGGGCCCTAACGGAGCAGTTCTTC. Translating gives CASSQGTGALTEQFF.

In its sample, this clone was seen a few times. The chain is built from TRBV3-1 (or the pseudogene TRBV3-2) and TRBJ1-5; weak D call: TRBD1 (5 bases). Germline loops: CDR1 LGHDT, CDR2 YNNKEL (reference sequence). V lost 2 bases and J 5 bases, leaving 13 bases between the germline ends. This CDR3 region has 15 residues. CDR3 protein: CASSQRGTFDQPQHF. CDR3 coding DNA: TGTGCCAGCAGCCAACGAGGGACTTTCGATCAGCCCCAGCATTTT.

In its sample, this clone was seen once. J is TRBJ1-1 and V is TRBV7-5; the table calls TRBD1, which could not be checked here. TRBV7-5 corresponds to a pseudogene. The CDR3 covers 12 residues. This chain's CDR3 is CARSFRGLWAFF. The CDR3 bases are TGTGCCAGAAGCTTTAGGGGATTGTGGGCTTTCTTT.

V and J are TRBV9 and TRBJ1-1; 7 bases agree with TRBD1. With V trimmed by 3 bases and J by 7 bases, 9 bases remained unmatched. The CDR3 covers 14 residues. Germline V gene lookup returns CDR1 SGDLS and CDR2 YYNGEE. Here the CDR3 DNA reads TGTGCCAGCAGCGCCCACAGGGGTGGTGATGAAGCTTTCTTT. It codes for CASSAHRGGDEAFF.

The chain joins TRBV19 to TRBJ1-6; tentatively, D is TRBD1 (6 bases). Trimming took off 5 bases at V and 6 bases at J, with 8 bases between the two ends. The CDR3 loop spans 13 amino acids. Germline CDR1 and CDR2: LNHDA and SQIVND (reference sequence). CDR3 nucleotide sequence: TGTGCCAGTAGTCGGACAGTTAATTCACCCCTCCACTTT. Its translation is CASSRTVNSPLHF. The full variable domain, in which reference TRBV19 and TRBJ1-6 provide the parts outside the CDR3, is DGGITQSPKYLFRKEGQNVTLSCEQNLNHDAMYWYRQDPGQGLRLIYYSQIVNDFQKGDIAEGYSVSREKKESFPLTVTSAQKNPTAFYLCASSRTVNSPLHFGNGTRLTVT.

This chain connects TRBV19 to TRBJ1-1; a possible D gene is TRBD1 (6 bases). V dropped 8 bases and J dropped 0 bases, with 16 bases sitting between them. The CDR3 covers 15 residues. Germline V gene sequence: CDR1 LNHDA, CDR2 SQIVND (reference sequence). The DNA for the CDR3 is TGTGCCAGTGGGGGCCGGACATCAATGAACACTGAAGCTTTCTTT. As protein: CASGGRTSMNTEAFF.

The J gene is TRBJ1-1, the V gene TRBV7-9, with TRBD1 as a possible D gene (6 bases). The CDR3 is made up of 14 amino acids. The germline V gene has CDR1 SEHNR and CDR2 FQNEAQ (reference sequence). With 1 base removed from V and 1 base from J, the gap between germline ends came to 7 bases. The CDR3 DNA reads TGTGCCAGCAGCTTAGGGACAGCGAACACTGAAGCTTTCTTT. Residues: CASSLGTANTEAFF.

The rearrangement links TRBV7-2 to TRBJ1-6; the D gene is possibly TRBD1 (5 bases). V lost 1 base and J lost 8, with 15 bases in between. CDR1 is SGHTA and CDR2 is FQGNSA in the germline V gene. This CDR3 is 16 amino acids long. As DNA, the CDR3 is TGTGCCAGCAGCTTAGGGGCCCCCCGGGGGGATTCACCCCTCCACTTT. Translation gives CASSLGAPRGDSPLHF.

The chain is built from TRBV14 and TRBJ1-1; D call uncertain. The CDR3 has 15 amino acids. CDR1 and CDR2 (germline): SGHDN, FVKESK. Trimming took off 3 bases at V and 0 bases at J, with 11 bases between the two ends. CDR3 sequence: CASSHRRGLNTEAFF. In DNA form, the CDR3 reads TGTGCCAGCAGCCATAGAAGAGGATTGAACACTGAAGCTTTCTTT.

The chain combines TRBV3-1 (or the pseudogene TRBV3-2) with TRBJ1-5; D call uncertain. Germline V gene lookup returns CDR1 LGHDT and CDR2 YNNKEL (reference sequence). V lost 1 base and J 9 bases, leaving 4 bases between the germline ends. There are 11 residues in the CDR3. The DNA of the CDR3 is TGTGCCAGCAGCCAAGCTCGGCCCCAGCATTTT. Translating gives CASSQARPQHF.

This rearrangement joins TRBV12-5 to TRBJ1-1; possibly TRBD1 for D (5 bases). V was cut by 1 base and J by 6 bases, with 21 bases left in between. The length of the CDR3 is 17 residues. In germline, CDR1 is LGHNT, CDR2 FRNRAP. This CDR3 is CASGLGPKTERNPEAFF. The DNA of the CDR3 is TGTGCTAGTGGTTTGGGACCCAAGACAGAGCGAAACCCTGAAGCTTTCTTT.

The chain uses TRBV19 and TRBJ2-2, with unresolved D. Trimming cost V 4 bases and J 1 base, with 7 bases left between them. The CDR3 consists of 14 residues. Germline CDR1 is LNHDA and CDR2 is SQIVND (reference sequence). CDR3 nucleotides: TGTGCCAGTAGTACCAACAGGAACACCGGGGAGCTGTTTTTT. It encodes CASSTNRNTGELFF.

This clone was counted once. The chain combines TRBV7-6 with TRBJ2-1; D gene unclear. Germline CDR1 reads SGHVS; CDR2 reads FNYEAQ. The CDR3 covers 13 residues. V was shortened by 5 bases and J by 10 bases, with 15 bases between the two germline ends. The CDR3 nucleotides are TGTGCCAGCAGCCCCGACTTCTTGGAAGAGCAGTTCTTC. It yields the protein CASSPDFLEEQFF.

V usage is TRBV5-1 and J usage is TRBJ2-5, with D uncertain. CDR1 and CDR2 (germline): SGHRS, YFSETQ. The CDR3 sequence is 17 residues long. The V and J ends lost 5 bases and 0 bases respectively, with 20 bases between them. This chain's CDR3 is CASRRSVGRPDQETQYF. CDR3 nucleotides: TGCGCCAGCAGGCGTTCGGTGGGCCGACCGGACCAAGAGACCCAGTACTTC.

The chain combines TRBV5-1 with TRBJ2-7; the D gene is possibly TRBD2 (6 bases). Trimming pared 0 bases from V and 2 bases from J, leaving 18 bases between. The CDR3 has 17 amino acids. Germline V gene lookup returns CDR1 SGHRS and CDR2 YFSETQ. CDR3 in amino acids: CASSLAGGGGSTYEQYF. DNA of the CDR3: TGCGCCAGCAGCTTGGCCGGCGGAGGAGGGTCAACCTACGAGCAGTACTTC.

The V gene is TRBV12-3 or TRBV12-4, the J gene TRBJ1-6; the D is unclear. The CDR3 is made up of 13 amino acids. Trimming took off 8 bases at V and 5 bases at J, with 10 bases between the two ends. CDR3 amino acids: CASSRTHNSPLHF. CDR3 in DNA: TGTGCCAGCTCACGGACTCATAATTCACCCCTCCACTTT.

The chain combines TRBV19 with TRBJ1-2; perhaps TRBD1 as D (6 bases). The V and J ends lost 7 bases and 2 bases respectively, with 14 bases between them. This CDR3 is 14 amino acids long. Germline loops: CDR1 LNHDA, CDR2 SQIVND (reference sequence). Written as DNA, the CDR3 is TGTGCCAGTACCCCTCGAGACAGGAACTATGGCTACACCTTC. Its protein product is CASTPRDRNYGYTF.

The chain combines TRBV4-2 with TRBJ1-2; a weak D match, TRBD1 (6 bases). The germline V and J ends were trimmed by 8 bases and 8 bases, with 18 bases remaining between them. The CDR3 has 13 residues. Per germline, CDR1 LGHNA and CDR2 YNFKEQ. The DNA for the CDR3 is TGTGCCAGCCAGCCCGAGGGGGTAGAGGGCTACACCTTC. This translates into CASQPEGVEGYTF.

This chain links TRBV28 with TRBJ1-1; 8 bases match TRBD1. Per the germline V gene, CDR1 is MDHEN and CDR2 is SYDVKM. The trim removed 2 bases at V and 1 base at J, leaving 6 bases unmatched. The CDR3 is made up of 16 amino acids. The CDR3, as DNA: TGTGCCAGCAGTTTAGTTCAGGGGGCAGGGAACACTGAAGCTTTCTTT. Encoded protein: CASSLVQGAGNTEAFF.

This clone occurred once. This sequence joins TRBV12-3 or TRBV12-4 and TRBJ1-2; no clear D. This CDR3 comprises 13 residues. Trimming cost V 2 bases and J 2 bases, with 6 bases left between them. For the CDR3, the DNA is TGTGCCAGCAGTTTATCGGGGAACTATGGCTACACCTTC. It is translated as CASSLSGNYGYTF.

The chain joins TRBV6-6 to TRBJ1-4, with 7 positions matching TRBD1. The J segment lost 1 base and the V segment lost 5 bases, leaving 7 bases of the junction unmatched. CDR3 length: 16 residues. The germline gives CDR1 MNHNY, CDR2 SVGAGI (reference sequence). DNA of the CDR3: TGTGCCAGCAGTCAGAGACAGGGTATAACTAATGAAAAACTGTTTTTT. This encodes CASSQRQGITNEKLFF.

J is TRBJ1-5 and V is TRBV14; unclear D gene. Per germline, CDR1 SGHDN and CDR2 FVKESK. Trimming cost V 4 bases and J 0 bases, with 4 bases left between them. The CDR3 is 13 amino acids. CDR3 region: CASSPSSNQPQHF. The CDR3 coding sequence is TGTGCCAGCAGCCCCAGTAGCAATCAGCCCCAGCATTTT.